Listed below are T cell receptor beta chains from one sample, sequenced in a study of T cell repertoires in cytomegalovirus infection. TCRdb analysed the reads with MiXCR anew, one entry per CDR3 protein. The sample shows about 740,000 distinct CDR3 sequences, roughly a third of them seen only once. Sequencing was performed on PBMCs. Receptors were obtained from a human donor in good health (CMV status not recorded). Some clones in this sample may be carry-over from other donors' samples. CDR3s include the opening cysteine and the closing phenylalanine or tryptophan. A D gene is named only where the DNA matches it firmly. Rows may omit the clone size; those that give it use once, few, many or a size class.

v_gene: TRBV6-5; j_gene: TRBJ2-3; abundance: NA; d_gene: NA; CDR3aa: CASSTGPASPDTQYF; CDR3nt: TGTGCCAGCAGTACGGGCCCCGCATCGCCAGATACGCAGTATTTT
v_gene: TRBV5-4; j_gene: TRBJ2-6; abundance: many; d_gene: TRBD1; CDR3aa: CASSLFGTGSRGKPGANVLTF; CDR3nt: TGTGCCAGCAGCTTGTTCGGGACAGGCAGTCGTGGGAAGCCTGGGGCCAACGTCCTGACTTTC
v_gene: TRBV10-2; j_gene: TRBJ1-2; abundance: NA; d_gene: NA; CDR3aa: CASSVQRNYGYTF; CDR3nt: TGCGCCAGCAGTGTACAGAGAAACTATGGCTACACCTTC
v_gene: TRBV28; j_gene: TRBJ1-4; abundance: few; d_gene: TRBD1; CDR3aa: CASSITGTGSEKLFF; CDR3nt: TGTGCCAGCAGTATCACCGGGACAGGGTCTGAAAAACTGTTTTTT
v_gene: TRBV7-3; j_gene: TRBJ1-2; abundance: NA; d_gene: NA; CDR3aa: CASSLTPRGEGYTF; CDR3nt: TGTGCCAGCAGCTTAACACCTCGGGGGGAAGGCTACACCTTC
v_gene: TRBV10-3; j_gene: TRBJ2-1; abundance: NA; d_gene: NA; CDR3aa: CAIRDRDVRDNEQFF; CDR3nt: TGTGCCATCAGGGACCGGGACGTTCGGGACAATGAGCAGTTCTTC
v_gene: TRBV6-5; j_gene: TRBJ1-2; abundance: NA; d_gene: TRBD1; CDR3aa: CASAYGTGSGGYTF; CDR3nt: TGTGCCAGCGCCTACGGGACAGGGAGCGGAGGCTACACCTTC
v_gene: TRBV2; j_gene: TRBJ1-2; abundance: NA; d_gene: TRBD1; CDR3aa: CASSGTGLSGYTF; CDR3nt: TGTGCCAGCAGTGGGACAGGGTTAAGTGGCTACACCTTC
v_gene: TRBV7-2; j_gene: TRBJ2-5; abundance: NA; d_gene: NA; CDR3aa: CASSLIRGAYQETQYF; CDR3nt: TGTGCCAGCAGCTTAATCCGGGGGGCCTACCAAGAGACCCAGTACTTC
v_gene: TRBV12-3/TRBV12-4; j_gene: TRBJ2-2; abundance: NA; d_gene: TRBD1; CDR3aa: CASSLPGQGASGELFF; CDR3nt: TGTGCCAGCAGTCTACCGGGACAGGGGGCATCCGGGGAGCTGTTTTTT
v_gene: TRBV10-3; j_gene: TRBJ2-7; abundance: few; d_gene: NA; CDR3aa: CAISGKQGYEQYF; CDR3nt: TGTGCCATCAGTGGAAAACAGGGTTACGAGCAGTACTTC
v_gene: TRBV12-3/TRBV12-4; j_gene: TRBJ2-1; abundance: many; d_gene: TRBD2; CDR3aa: CASSHSGSLNEQFF; CDR3nt: TGTGCCAGCAGCCATAGCGGGAGCCTAAATGAGCAGTTCTTC
v_gene: TRBV7-2; j_gene: TRBJ1-5; abundance: many; d_gene: NA; CDR3aa: CASSLSLSGQPQHF; CDR3nt: TGTGCCAGCAGCTTATCCCTCTCTGGTCAGCCCCAGCATTTT
v_gene: TRBV6-6; j_gene: TRBJ1-2; abundance: few; d_gene: NA; CDR3aa: CASSPSTWPRYGYTF; CDR3nt: TGTGCCAGCAGTCCCTCTACTTGGCCCCGGTATGGCTACACCTTC
v_gene: TRBV28; j_gene: TRBJ1-4; abundance: NA; d_gene: NA; CDR3aa: CASSLFPGHFNEKLFF; CDR3nt: TGTGCCAGCAGTTTATTCCCGGGACACTTTAATGAAAAACTGTTTTTT
v_gene: TRBV10-3; j_gene: TRBJ1-4; abundance: few; d_gene: NA; CDR3aa: CASSREGRGEKLFF; CDR3nt: TGTGCCAGCTCACGGGAGGGCAGGGGTGAAAAACTGTTTTTT
v_gene: TRBV28; j_gene: TRBJ2-1; abundance: NA; d_gene: NA; CDR3aa: CASSALWARYNEQFF; CDR3nt: TGTGCCAGCAGTGCCCTCTGGGCCAGATACAATGAGCAGTTCTTC
v_gene: TRBV27; j_gene: TRBJ1-2; abundance: many; d_gene: NA; CDR3aa: CASSFAQGYGYTF; CDR3nt: TGTGCCAGCAGTTTCGCGCAGGGGTATGGCTACACCTTC
v_gene: TRBV5-1; j_gene: TRBJ1-2; abundance: few; d_gene: TRBD1; CDR3aa: CASTYQTGTGGYTF; CDR3nt: TGCGCCAGCACCTACCAGACAGGGACGGGCGGCTACACCTTC
v_gene: TRBV7-8; j_gene: TRBJ2-7; abundance: many; d_gene: TRBD1; CDR3aa: CASSYSRDRGSWEQYF; CDR3nt: TGTGCCAGCAGTTATTCCCGGGACAGGGGGTCGTGGGAGCAGTACTTC
v_gene: TRBV28; j_gene: TRBJ1-5; abundance: NA; d_gene: TRBD1; CDR3aa: CASIGTGRINQPQHF; CDR3nt: TGTGCCAGCATCGGGACAGGGAGGATCAATCAGCCCCAGCATTTT
v_gene: TRBV28; j_gene: TRBJ1-1; abundance: many; d_gene: NA; CDR3aa: CASFGRGSLMNTEAFF; CDR3nt: TGTGCCAGCTTCGGTCGGGGCAGCCTCATGAACACTGAAGCTTTCTTT
v_gene: TRBV19; j_gene: TRBJ1-5; abundance: NA; d_gene: NA; CDR3aa: CASSSPYRDTYNQPQHF; CDR3nt: TGTGCCAGTAGTTCCCCGTACCGGGACACCTACAATCAGCCCCAGCATTTT